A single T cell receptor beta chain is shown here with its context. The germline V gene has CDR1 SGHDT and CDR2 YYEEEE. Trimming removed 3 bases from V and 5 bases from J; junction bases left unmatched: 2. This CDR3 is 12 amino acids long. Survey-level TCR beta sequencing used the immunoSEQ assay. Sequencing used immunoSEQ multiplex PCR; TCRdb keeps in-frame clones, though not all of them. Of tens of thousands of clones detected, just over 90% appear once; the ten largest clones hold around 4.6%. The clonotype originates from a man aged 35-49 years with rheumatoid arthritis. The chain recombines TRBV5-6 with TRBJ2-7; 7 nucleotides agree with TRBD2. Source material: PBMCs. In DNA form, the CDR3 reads TGTGCCAGCAGCTGGGGGGGAGACGAGCAGTACTTC. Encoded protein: CASSWGGDEQYF.